This T cell receptor (beta chain) was found in a study of blood T cell repertoires in COVID-19. About the study: The United States, Italy and Spain supplied acute and convalescent COVID-19 samples. PBMCs, B-cell-depleted T cells, or T cells provided the cDNA or gDNA that made up the material.

The V gene lost 8 bases and the J gene lost 3 bases, with 13 bases spanning the gap. This CDR3 is 14 amino acids long. Germline V gene lookup returns CDR1 MNHEY and CDR2 SVGAGI. Study processing details: Counts of nucleated cells, estimated from reference gene primer amplification, were obtained. Clones were read by immunoSEQ multiplex PCR, and TCRdb kept only the in-frame ones, dropping some. That table supplies the V and J calls and clone size; D and trimming were determined from the DNA. In the table there are about 250,000 clones, approximately 88% of which are singletons. The clonotype originates from a woman in her 30s with acute or convalescent COVID-19. The V call is TRBV6-5, the J call TRBJ2-2; tentatively, D is TRBD1 (6 bases). The sequenced sample was peripheral blood. As DNA, the CDR3 is TGTGCCAGCCGACAGGCCGCGGACACCGGGGAGCTGTTTTTT. It encodes CASRQAADTGELFF.